This TCR beta chain comes out of a study of T-cell memory formation after mild COVID-19. Regarding the study as a whole: CD4/CD8 balance held among clones contracting day 15 to 85, and later expanders leaned CD4+. Memory sampled before infection contained some responding clones, suggesting cross-reactive memory joined. Mainly in CM and EM were contracting CD4+ clones; CD8+ were in EMRA.

After 5'RACE with constant-segment primers, TCR alpha and TCR beta cDNA libraries carrying sample barcodes and UMIs were obtained. TCRdb recomputed calls from the 5' RACE reads with MiXCR, one row per CDR3 protein. The table records some 320,000 distinct CDR3 sequences, over 11% of them present only once. With regard to this clonotype: Its specificity is not known.

This CDR3 has 14 amino acids. J lost 10 bases, V lost 3 bases, and 5 bases had no gene match. The receptor was isolated from a man between 18 and 29 years old who had mild COVID-19 (a few samples of this study predate the infection). Cell type and time point are not known. This chain uses TRBV12-3 or TRBV12-4 with TRBJ1-6; 8 nucleotides align to TRBD1. Sequencing was performed on PBMCs or a T cell subset sorted from them (not recorded which). CDR3 nucleotide sequence: TGTGCCAGCAGTTTTACAGGGGGGCCCTCACCCCTCCACTTT. This translates into CASSFTGGPSPLHF.